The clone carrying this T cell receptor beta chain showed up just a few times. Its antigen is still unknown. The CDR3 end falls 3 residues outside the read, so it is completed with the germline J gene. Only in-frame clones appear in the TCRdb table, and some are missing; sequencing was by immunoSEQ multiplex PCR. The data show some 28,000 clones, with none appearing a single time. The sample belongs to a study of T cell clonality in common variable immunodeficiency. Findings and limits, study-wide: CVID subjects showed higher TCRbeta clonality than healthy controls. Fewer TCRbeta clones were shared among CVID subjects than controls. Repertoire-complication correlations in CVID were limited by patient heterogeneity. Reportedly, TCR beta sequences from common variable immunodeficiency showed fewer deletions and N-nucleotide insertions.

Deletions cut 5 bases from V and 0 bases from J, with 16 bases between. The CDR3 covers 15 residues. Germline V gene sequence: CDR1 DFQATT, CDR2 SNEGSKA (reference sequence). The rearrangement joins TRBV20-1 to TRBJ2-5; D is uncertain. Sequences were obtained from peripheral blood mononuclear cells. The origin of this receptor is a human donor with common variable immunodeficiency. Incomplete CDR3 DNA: TGCAGTGCTTACCCTCTACAGATGTACCAAGAGACC. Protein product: CSAYPLQMYQET. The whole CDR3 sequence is CSAYPLQMYQETQYF.